The 29 T cell receptor beta chains listed next were all sequenced from one sample in a study of HIV-infected patients and healthy controls (dated 2014 in TCRdb). Libraries were prepared through 5' RACE. Sequencing took place on an Illumina MiSeq. Using SuperScript III with primers targeting the alpha and beta constant regions, 400 to 550 ng of RNA was reverse transcribed. Separate libraries for the alpha and beta chains were generated through chain-specific third strand synthesis that incorporated multiplexing indices. The public reads were reprocessed in TCRdb via fastp at Q25 and MiXCR, keeping in-frame beta chains. Rows with one shared CDR3 protein collapse into an entry with the most common genes and DNA. In all, the sample holds 19,000 or so distinct CDR3 sequences, and 12% of those were seen once. The ten most abundant clones make up 11% of the sample. Whole blood was used without fractionating the cells, so the repertoire represented all peripheral T cells without sorting.

The sequenced material came from blood. Receptors were obtained from an adult in good health.

The CDR3 bases are TGTGCCAGCAGGTCCGCCCAACTCCCGAGCGCTAAGCGGGGCTACACCTTC. This gives the protein CASRSAQLPSAKRGYTF. The genes are TRBV7-9 and TRBJ1-2; no definite D call. The CDR3 runs 17 residues. V was pared by 6 bases and J by 8 bases, with 28 bases between. Germline V gene sequence: CDR1 SEHNR, CDR2 FQNEAQ (reference sequence). Looking up the rest from reference TRBV7-9 and TRBJ1-2 gives the full variable domain: DTGVSQNPRHKITKRGQNVTFRCDPISEHNRLYWYRQTLGQGPEFLTYFQNEAQLEKSRLLSDRFSAERPKGSFSTLEIQRTEQGDSAMYLCASRSAQLPSAKRGYTFGSGTRLTVV.

This clonotype has ten or more counts. The rearrangement joins TRBV29-1 to TRBJ2-2, with 13 bases aligning to TRBD2. The trim removed 7 bases at V and 2 bases at J, leaving 7 bases unmatched. Germline CDR1 SQVTM, CDR2 ANQGSEA. The CDR3 is made up of 16 amino acids. The chain's CDR3 is CSARGTSGDNTGELFF. CDR3 in DNA: TGCAGCGCCCGCGGGACTAGCGGGGATAACACCGGGGAGCTGTTTTTT.

V and J are TRBV5-6 and TRBJ1-3, with 8 nucleotides matching TRBD1. The V and J ends lost 3 bases and 4 bases, in that order; junction bases with no gene match: 12. The CDR3 spans 17 residues. Germline V gene sequence: CDR1 SGHDT, CDR2 YYEEEE. This CDR3 is CASSSGQGGGEGNTIYF. The CDR3 DNA follows: TGTGCCAGCAGCTCTGGACAGGGAGGGGGCGAAGGAAACACCATATATTTT.

At least ten counts were recorded for this clonotype. The rearrangement joins TRBV6-6 to TRBJ2-5; tentatively, D is TRBD2 (5 bases). The germline gives CDR1 MNHNY, CDR2 SVGAGI (reference sequence). This CDR3 is built from 13 residues. Trimming stripped 5 bases from V and 1 base from J, with 8 bases between. The CDR3, as DNA: TGTGCCAGCAGTGCCAGCGGCCAAGAGACCCAGTACTTC. It translates to CASSASGQETQYF.

This clonotype occurred a few times. Sequence at one end of the junction differs from germline and may be a read error. This sequence joins TRBV7-7 and TRBJ2-5; 7 bases align to TRBD1. Germline V gives CDR1 SSHAT, CDR2 FNYEAQ (reference sequence). The CDR3 loop spans 14 amino acids. The CDR3 coding sequence is TGTGCTAGCAGCTTGAGCAGGGGGAGCGAGACCCAGTACTTC. Amino acids: CASSLSRGSETQYF. The variable domain in full, completed from reference TRBV7-7 and TRBJ2-5, reads GAGVSQSPRYKVTKRGQDVTLRCDPISSHATLYWYQQALGQGPEFLTYFNYEAQPDKSGLPSDRFSAERPEGSISTLTIQRTEQRDSAMYRCASSLSRGSETQYFGPGTRLLVL.

This clonotype was seen many times. The V gene is TRBV7-2, the J gene TRBJ2-1, with 7 bases fitting TRBD1. V trimming: 0 bases; J trimming: 4 bases; junction bases outside the gene matches: 9. Germline loops: CDR1 SGHTA, CDR2 FQGNSA. This CDR3 region has 17 residues. This CDR3 reads CASSLAHGTEFYNEQFF. CDR3 bases: TGTGCCAGCAGCTTAGCCCATGGGACAGAATTTTACAATGAGCAGTTCTTC.

This clonotype showed up many times. The chain is built from TRBV29-1 and TRBJ1-5, with D unresolved. The CDR3 loop spans 13 amino acids. Germline V gene sequence: CDR1 SQVTM, CDR2 ANQGSEA. The V and J ends lost 4 bases and 0 bases respectively, with 7 bases between them. For the CDR3, the DNA is TGCAGCGTTGTAGAATATAGCAATCAGCCCCAGCATTTT. Encoded protein: CSVVEYSNQPQHF. The full variable domain, completed using reference TRBV29-1 and TRBJ1-5, is SAVISQKPSRDICQRGTSLTIQCQVDSQVTMMFWYRQQPGQSLTLIATANQGSEATYESGFVIDKFPISRPNLTFSTLTVSNMSPEDSSIYLCSVVEYSNQPQHFGDGTRLSIL.

The rearrangement links TRBV6-5 to TRBJ2-1; D not resolved. CDR3 length equals 12 residues. The germline CDR1 and CDR2 sequences are MNHEY and SVGAGI. The ends were cut back, 5 bases at V and 8 bases at J, with 10 bases in the middle. The CDR3 nucleotides read TGTGCCAGCAGTCTCGTACCCGATGAGCAGTTCTTC. Translating gives CASSLVPDEQFF.

This clonotype was seen at least ten times. The chain employs TRBV12-3 or TRBV12-4 and TRBJ2-7; possibly TRBD2 for D (6 bases). V dropped 5 bases and J dropped 7 bases, with 18 bases sitting between them. The CDR3 sequence is 14 residues long. The CDR3 DNA reads as TGTGCCAGCAGTGATTCCGGGGGACGTACTGAGCAGTACTTC. This gives the protein CASSDSGGRTEQYF.

The genes are TRBV25-1 and TRBJ2-1; D is perhaps TRBD1 (6 bases). The germline V gene has CDR1 MGHDK and CDR2 SYGVNS. This CDR3 has 14 amino acids. Trimming left V 6 bases short and J 7 bases short, with 16 bases between. In nucleotides, the CDR3 is TGTGCCAGCAGCCAACTGGGACACCGAAATGAGCAGTTCTTC. It is translated as CASSQLGHRNEQFF.

This clonotype occurred many times. The chain couples TRBV6-5 to TRBJ1-5, with TRBD1 matching over 8 bases. The CDR3 extends over 14 amino acids. Germline CDR1 reads MNHEY; CDR2 reads SVGAGI. Trimming at V came to 5 bases and at J to 3 bases, leaving 3 bases not matched to a gene. The CDR3 sequence: CASSQDRANQPQHF. For the CDR3, the DNA is TGTGCCAGCAGTCAGGACAGGGCCAATCAGCCCCAGCATTTT.

This clonotype was seen many times. The chain carries TRBV6-1 and TRBJ2-5; D is possibly TRBD1 or TRBD2 (5 bases each). The CDR3 runs to 15 residues. Trimming stripped 6 bases from V and 2 bases from J, with 16 bases between. Germline values: CDR1 MNHNS, CDR2 SASEGT. The CDR3 sequence is CASSLRGNRQETQYF. DNA for the CDR3: TGTGCCAGCAGCCTTCGGGGAAACAGGCAAGAGACCCAGTACTTC.

This clonotype showed up many times. V is TRBV15 and J is TRBJ1-1, with TRBD1 matching 9 bases. This CDR3 contains 16 residues. V lost 6 bases to trimming and J lost 4 bases; unmatched junction nucleotides: 12. The germline V gene encodes CDR1 LNHNV and CDR2 YYDKDF (reference sequence). The CDR3 nucleotides read TGTGCCACCAGAGAATCCGGGACAGGGAGGACCACTGAAGCTTTCTTT. Translation gives CATRESGTGRTTEAFF.

This clonotype was seen many times. The chain uses TRBV5-1 and TRBJ2-3; 9 bases match TRBD2. With V trimmed by 4 bases and J by 2 bases, 5 bases remained unmatched. This CDR3 has 15 residues. Germline V lookup: CDR1 SGHRS, CDR2 YFSETQ. CDR3 coding DNA: TGCGCCAGCAGCGGGTTAGCGGGAGACACAGATACGCAGTATTTT. Protein sequence: CASSGLAGDTDTQYF.

This clonotype was seen ten or more times. The chain couples TRBV18 to TRBJ2-1, with 9 bases identical to TRBD1. From germline, CDR1 is KGHSH and CDR2 LQKENI. Losses at the gene ends were 3 bases for V and 4 bases for J; bases not matched to a gene: 7. The CDR3 totals 16 residues. Written as DNA, the CDR3 is TGTGCCAGCTCACCCACGGGACAGGGATTATACAATGAGCAGTTCTTC. The encoded protein is CASSPTGQGLYNEQFF.

A few counts support this clonotype. CDR3 coding DNA: TGTGCCAGCAGTTACACCGACTCTGGAAACACCATATATTTT. This encodes CASSYTDSGNTIYF. This chain links TRBV6-6 with TRBJ1-3; D ambiguous. V lost 2 bases and J 0 bases, leaving 5 bases between the germline ends. From germline, CDR1 is MNHNY and CDR2 SVGAGI (reference sequence). This CDR3 comprises 14 residues.

By sample fraction, this clonotype is medium-sized. The chain employs TRBV7-2 and TRBJ2-1; D remains unclear. CDR3 length: 13 residues. Trimming took 3 bases from V and 6 from J, leaving 9 bases between them. The germline V gene encodes CDR1 SGHTA and CDR2 FQGNSA. This CDR3 is CASSFERTNEQFF. CDR3 nucleotide sequence: TGTGCCAGCAGCTTCGAGAGGACCAATGAGCAGTTCTTC.

Turning to this clonotype: This may stem from a read error, because a much larger clone lies one nucleotide away. V usage is TRBV6-1 and J usage is TRBJ1-4; D is uncertain. CDR1 is MNHNS and CDR2 is SASEGT in the germline V gene. The CDR3 extends over 15 amino acids. CDR3 sequence reads: CASRTTLATNGKLFF. The CDR3 region has the DNA TGTGCCAGCAGGACCACTCTTGCAACTAATGGAAAACTGTTTTTT.

This clonotype was recorded many times. This chain connects TRBV6-5 to TRBJ2-1, with TRBD2 matching 11 bases. J was trimmed by 5 bases and V by 6 bases; bases with no gene match: 6. CDR3 length: 15 residues. From germline, CDR1 is MNHEY and CDR2 SVGAGI. The CDR3 bases are TGTGCCAGCAGCCTTAGCGGGGGGGCCGACAATGAGCAGTTCTTC. This encodes CASSLSGGADNEQFF.

This clonotype was observed once. This chain uses TRBV7-3 with TRBJ1-1, with D perhaps TRBD1 (5 bases). The V and J ends lost 3 bases and 1 base respectively, with 12 bases between them. The CDR3 spans 15 residues. Germline V CDR1 and CDR2: SGHTA, FQGTGA. The CDR3 region is CASSLTALANTEAFF. The CDR3 DNA reads as TGTGCCAGCAGCTTGACAGCGCTCGCGAACACTGAAGCTTTCTTT.

This clonotype is judged medium-sized (0.01 to 0.1%). The chain combines TRBV30 with TRBJ2-2, with D possibly being TRBD1 or TRBD2 (5 bases each). Germline-derived CDR1 and CDR2 are GTSNPN and SVGIG (reference sequence). The germline V and J ends were trimmed by 2 bases and 6 bases, with 13 bases remaining between them. The CDR3 sequence is 14 residues long. The CDR3 spells CAWSRKGPPGELFF. The CDR3 region has the DNA TGTGCCTGGAGTAGAAAGGGACCCCCCGGGGAGCTGTTTTTT.

This clonotype was counted only a few times. The rearrangement links TRBV14 to TRBJ1-2; D is ambiguous. V lost 6 bases, J lost 1 base, and 6 bases lay in between. The germline V gene has CDR1 SGHDN and CDR2 FVKESK. The CDR3 is 12 amino acids. This CDR3 reads CASSPDNYGYTF. In nucleotides, the CDR3 is TGTGCCAGCAGTCCGGATAACTATGGCTACACCTTC.

This clonotype was seen ten or more times. This chain joins TRBV7-2 and TRBJ2-1; D is tentatively TRBD1 or TRBD2 (5 bases each). The CDR3 consists of 14 residues. Trimming pared 7 bases from V and 7 bases from J, leaving 17 bases between. CDR1 is SGHTA and CDR2 is FQGNSA in the germline V gene. The CDR3 loop is CASNPGPVSNEQFF. The CDR3 DNA sequence: TGTGCCAGCAACCCGGGGCCGGTATCTAATGAGCAGTTCTTC.

This clonotype was counted between two and nine times. The chain couples TRBV7-2 to TRBJ1-5; TRBD1 matches at 8 bases. The germline gives CDR1 SGHTA, CDR2 FQGNSA. V was clipped by 4 bases and J by 9 bases; unmatched bases: 5. This CDR3 has 13 residues. CDR3 residues: CASSSLDRGPQHF. As DNA, the CDR3 is TGTGCCAGCAGCTCCCTTGACAGGGGGCCCCAGCATTTT.

By share of the sample, this clonotype is medium-sized. The V call is TRBV4-2, the J call TRBJ2-3; TRBD2 matches 15 bases. The CDR3 length is 18 residues. Germline V gene data show CDR1 as LGHNA and CDR2 as YNFKEQ. V was pared by 4 bases and J by 4 bases, with 9 bases of the junction left unmatched. Written as DNA, the CDR3 is TGTGCCAGCAGCCCGCGGACTAGCGGGGGGGTCCGGCCAGATACGCAGTATTTT. Its protein product is CASSPRTSGGVRPDTQYF.

This clonotype showed up just a few times. The chain links TRBV5-6 to TRBJ1-6; D is unclear. CDR1 and CDR2 from the germline V gene are SGHDT and YYEEEE. The CDR3 contains 16 residues. Deletions cut 5 bases from V and 0 bases from J, with 12 bases between. CDR3 coding DNA: TGTGCCAGCAGTGGACTGATGAGCTCCTATAATTCACCCCTCCACTTT. Its protein is CASSGLMSSYNSPLHF.

This clonotype was recorded a few times. The V call is TRBV4-1, the J call TRBJ1-1; D is possibly TRBD1 (5 bases). The ends were cut back, 3 bases at V and 2 bases at J, with 19 bases in the middle. This CDR3 comprises 17 residues. Germline V gene sequence: CDR1 MGHRA, CDR2 YSYEKL. The DNA for the CDR3 is TGCGCCAGCAGCCAGAGACAGACACCTTCGACTAACACTGAAGCTTTCTTT. Protein: CASSQRQTPSTNTEAFF.

This clonotype was picked up many times. V and J are TRBV5-5 and TRBJ1-1, with 10 bases that match TRBD1. Per the germline V gene, CDR1 is SGHKS and CDR2 is YYEKEE (reference sequence). V trimming: 6 bases; J trimming: 7 bases; junction bases outside the gene matches: 6. The CDR3 is 13 amino acids. The CDR3 region has the DNA TGTGCCAGCAACCCGGGACAGGGGCTTGAAGCTTTCTTT. Its translation is CASNPGQGLEAFF.

This clonotype is medium-sized (0.01 to 0.1%). The chain has TRBV7-6 and TRBJ2-7, with TRBD1 matching 7 bases. V shed 4 bases, J shed 3 bases, and the junction held 6 bases outside the gene matches. Germline lookup yields CDR1 SGHVS and CDR2 FNYEAQ. The CDR3 has 14 amino acids. CDR3 residues: CASSSRTGLYEQYF. The DNA of the CDR3 is TGTGCCAGCAGCTCCCGGACAGGACTCTACGAGCAGTACTTC. The full variable domain, its missing parts supplied by reference TRBV7-6 and TRBJ2-7, is GAGVSQSPRYKVTKRGQDVALRCDPISGHVSLYWYRQALGQGPEFLTYFNYEAQQDKSGLPNDRFSAERPEGSISTLTIQRTEQRDSAMYRCASSSRTGLYEQYFGPGTRLTVT.